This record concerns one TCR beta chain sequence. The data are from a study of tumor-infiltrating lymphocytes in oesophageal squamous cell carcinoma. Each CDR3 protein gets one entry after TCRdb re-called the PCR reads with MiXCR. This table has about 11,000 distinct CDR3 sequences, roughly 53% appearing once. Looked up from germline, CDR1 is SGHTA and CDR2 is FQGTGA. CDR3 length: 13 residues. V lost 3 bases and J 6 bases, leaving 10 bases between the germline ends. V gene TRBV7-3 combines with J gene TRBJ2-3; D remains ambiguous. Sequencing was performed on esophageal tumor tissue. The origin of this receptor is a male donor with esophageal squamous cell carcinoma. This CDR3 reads CASSFSGSDTQYF. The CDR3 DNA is TGTGCCAGCAGCTTCAGTGGGTCGGATACGCAGTATTTT.